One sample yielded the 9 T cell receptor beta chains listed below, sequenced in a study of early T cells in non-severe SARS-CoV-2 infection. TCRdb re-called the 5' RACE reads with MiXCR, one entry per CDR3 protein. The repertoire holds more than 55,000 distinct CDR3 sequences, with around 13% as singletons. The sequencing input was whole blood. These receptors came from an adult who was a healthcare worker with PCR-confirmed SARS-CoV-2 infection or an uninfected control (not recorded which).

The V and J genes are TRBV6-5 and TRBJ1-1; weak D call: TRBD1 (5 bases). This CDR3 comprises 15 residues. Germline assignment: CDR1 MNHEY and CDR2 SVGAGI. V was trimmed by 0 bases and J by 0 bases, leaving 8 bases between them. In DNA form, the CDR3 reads TGTGCCAGCAGTTACTCAGGGGCCATGAACACTGAAGCTTTCTTT. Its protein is CASSYSGAMNTEAFF.

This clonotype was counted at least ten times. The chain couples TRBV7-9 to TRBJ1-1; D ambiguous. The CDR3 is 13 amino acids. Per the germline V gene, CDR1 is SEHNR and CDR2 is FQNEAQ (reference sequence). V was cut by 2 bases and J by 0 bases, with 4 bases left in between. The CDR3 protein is CASSLSVNTEAFF. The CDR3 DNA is TGTGCCAGCAGCTTATCAGTGAACACTGAAGCTTTCTTT. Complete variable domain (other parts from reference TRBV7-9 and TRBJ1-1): DTGVSQNPRHKITKRGQNVTFRCDPISEHNRLYWYRQTLGQGPEFLTYFQNEAQLEKSRLLSDRFSAERPKGSFSTLEIQRTEQGDSAMYLCASSLSVNTEAFFGQGTRLTVV.

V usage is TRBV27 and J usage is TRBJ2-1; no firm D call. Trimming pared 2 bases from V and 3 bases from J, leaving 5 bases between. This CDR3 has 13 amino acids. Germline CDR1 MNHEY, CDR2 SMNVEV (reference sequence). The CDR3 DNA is TGTGCCAGCAGTTTAAATATCTACAATGAGCAGTTCTTC. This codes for CASSLNIYNEQFF.

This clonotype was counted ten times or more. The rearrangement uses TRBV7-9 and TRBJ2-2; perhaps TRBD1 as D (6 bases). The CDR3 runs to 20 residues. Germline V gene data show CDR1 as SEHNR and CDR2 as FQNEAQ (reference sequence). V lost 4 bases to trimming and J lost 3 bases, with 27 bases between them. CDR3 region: CASSSPLPGVRDIDTGELFF. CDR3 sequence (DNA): TGTGCCAGCAGCTCCCCTCTACCAGGGGTGAGGGACATTGACACCGGGGAGCTGTTTTTT.

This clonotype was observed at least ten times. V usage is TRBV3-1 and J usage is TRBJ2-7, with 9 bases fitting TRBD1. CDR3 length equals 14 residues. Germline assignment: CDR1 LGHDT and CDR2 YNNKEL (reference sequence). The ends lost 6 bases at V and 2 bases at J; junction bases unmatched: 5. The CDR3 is CASSRQGGPYEQYF. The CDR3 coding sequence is TGTGCCAGCAGTCGACAGGGGGGACCCTACGAGCAGTACTTC.

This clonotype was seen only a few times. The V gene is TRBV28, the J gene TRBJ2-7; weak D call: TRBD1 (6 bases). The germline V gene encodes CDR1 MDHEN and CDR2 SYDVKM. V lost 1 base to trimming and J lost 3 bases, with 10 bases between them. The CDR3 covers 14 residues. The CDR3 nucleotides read TGTGCCAGCAGTTTATTTACAGGGAGCTACGAGCAGTACTTC. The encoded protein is CASSLFTGSYEQYF.

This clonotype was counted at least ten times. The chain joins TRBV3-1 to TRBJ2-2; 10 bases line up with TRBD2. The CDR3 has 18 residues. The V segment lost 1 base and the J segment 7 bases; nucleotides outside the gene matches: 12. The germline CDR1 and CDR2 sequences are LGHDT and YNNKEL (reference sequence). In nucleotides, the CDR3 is TGTGCCAGCAGCCAAGTACCCCCTAGCGGGAGTAGAGACGGGGAGCTGTTTTTT. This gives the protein CASSQVPPSGSRDGELFF.

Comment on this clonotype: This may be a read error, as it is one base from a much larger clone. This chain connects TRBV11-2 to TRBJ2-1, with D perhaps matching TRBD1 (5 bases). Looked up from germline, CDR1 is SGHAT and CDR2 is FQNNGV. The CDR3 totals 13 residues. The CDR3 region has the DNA TGTGTCAGCAGCCCCCAAAGCAGGGCTGAGCAGTTCTTC. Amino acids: CVSSPQSRAEQFF.

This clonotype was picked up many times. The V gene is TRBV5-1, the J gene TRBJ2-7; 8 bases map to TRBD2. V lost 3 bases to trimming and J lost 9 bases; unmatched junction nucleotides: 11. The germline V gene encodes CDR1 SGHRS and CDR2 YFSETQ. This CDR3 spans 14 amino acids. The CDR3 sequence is CASSSGTSNLVQYF. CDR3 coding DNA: TGCGCCAGCAGCTCCGGGACTAGTAATTTGGTGCAGTACTTC.